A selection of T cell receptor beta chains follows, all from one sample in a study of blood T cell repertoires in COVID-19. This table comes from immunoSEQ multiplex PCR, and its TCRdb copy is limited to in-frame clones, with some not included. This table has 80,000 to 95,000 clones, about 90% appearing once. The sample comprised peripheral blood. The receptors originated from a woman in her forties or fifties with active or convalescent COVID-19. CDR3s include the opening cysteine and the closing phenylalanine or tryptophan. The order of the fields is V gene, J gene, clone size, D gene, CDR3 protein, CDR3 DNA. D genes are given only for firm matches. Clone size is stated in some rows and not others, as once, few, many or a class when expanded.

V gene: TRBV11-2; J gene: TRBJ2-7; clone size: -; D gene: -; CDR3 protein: CASSSRGMGYEQYF; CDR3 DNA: TGTGCCAGCAGCTCACGGGGGATGGGTTACGAGCAGTACTTC
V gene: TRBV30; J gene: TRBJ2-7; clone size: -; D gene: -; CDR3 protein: CAWSVGQGPYEQYF; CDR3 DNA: TGTGCCTGGAGTGTAGGGCAGGGGCCCTACGAGCAGTACTTC
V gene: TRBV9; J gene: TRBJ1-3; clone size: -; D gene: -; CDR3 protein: CASSDYRDNSGNTIYF; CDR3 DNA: TGTGCCAGCAGCGACTACCGGGACAACTCTGGAAACACCATATATTTT
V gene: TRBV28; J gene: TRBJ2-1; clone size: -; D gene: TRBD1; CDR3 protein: CASSPPGTGANEQFF; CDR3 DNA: TGTGCCAGCAGCCCCCCAGGGACAGGGGCAAATGAGCAGTTCTTC
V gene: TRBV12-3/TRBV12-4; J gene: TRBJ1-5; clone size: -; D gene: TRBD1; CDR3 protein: CASRDRGDQPQHF; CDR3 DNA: TGTGCCAGCAGGGACAGGGGGGATCAGCCCCAGCATTTT
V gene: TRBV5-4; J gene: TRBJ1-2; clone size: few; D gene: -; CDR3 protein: CASSPGPRGYTF; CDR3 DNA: TGTGCCAGCAGCCCCGGTCCGCGTGGCTACACCTTC
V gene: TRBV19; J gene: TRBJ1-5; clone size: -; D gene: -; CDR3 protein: CASNIPQGYNQPQHF; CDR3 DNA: TGTGCCAGTAACATTCCGCAGGGATACAATCAGCCCCAGCATTTT
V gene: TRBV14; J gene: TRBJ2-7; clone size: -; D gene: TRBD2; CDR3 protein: CASSFGLDEQYF; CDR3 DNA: TGTGCCAGCAGCTTCGGACTAGACGAGCAGTACTTC
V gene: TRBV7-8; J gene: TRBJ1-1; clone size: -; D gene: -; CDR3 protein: CASSNQADTEAFF; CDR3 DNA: TGTGCCAGCAGCAACCAAGCGGACACTGAAGCTTTCTTT
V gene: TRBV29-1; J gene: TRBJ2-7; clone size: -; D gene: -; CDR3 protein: CSVERDYEQYF; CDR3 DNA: TGCAGCGTTGAGAGGGACTACGAGCAGTACTTC
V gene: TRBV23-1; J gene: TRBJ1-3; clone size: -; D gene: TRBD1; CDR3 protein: CASTQEGANRNTIYF; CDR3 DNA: TGCGCCAGCACCCAGGAGGGGGCTAATAGAAACACCATATATTTT
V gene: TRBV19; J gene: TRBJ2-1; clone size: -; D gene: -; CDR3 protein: CASSQKPTSSDEQFF; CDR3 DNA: TGTGCCAGTAGTCAGAAACCGACTAGTTCAGATGAGCAGTTCTTC
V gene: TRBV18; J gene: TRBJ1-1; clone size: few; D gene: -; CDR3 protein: CASSPPSGFDTEAFF; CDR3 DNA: TGTGCCAGCTCACCACCGTCAGGGTTCGACACTGAAGCTTTCTTT
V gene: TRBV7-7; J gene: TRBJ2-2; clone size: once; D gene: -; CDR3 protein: CASSLDRNTGELFF; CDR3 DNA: TGTGCTAGCAGCCTCGACAGGAACACCGGGGAGCTGTTTTTT
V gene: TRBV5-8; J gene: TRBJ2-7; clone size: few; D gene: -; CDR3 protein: CASSLGRATSYEQYF; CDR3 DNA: TGTGCCAGCAGCTTGGGCAGGGCGACCTCCTACGAGCAGTACTTC
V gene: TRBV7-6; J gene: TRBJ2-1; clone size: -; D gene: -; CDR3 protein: CASSFYQGVNEQFF; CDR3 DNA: TGTGCCAGCAGCTTCTACCAAGGGGTAAATGAGCAGTTCTTC
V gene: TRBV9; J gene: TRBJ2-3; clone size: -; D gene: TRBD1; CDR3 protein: CASSAGTVATDTQYF; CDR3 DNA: TGTGCCAGCAGCGCTGGGACAGTCGCGACAGATACGCAGTATTTT
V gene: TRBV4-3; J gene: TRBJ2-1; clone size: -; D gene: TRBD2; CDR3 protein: CASSDLAGGQDEQFF; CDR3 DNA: TGCGCCAGCAGCGACCTGGCGGGGGGGCAGGATGAGCAGTTCTTC
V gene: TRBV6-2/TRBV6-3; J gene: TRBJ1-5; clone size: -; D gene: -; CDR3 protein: CASSPQGMPQHF; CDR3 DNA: TGTGCCAGCAGCCCACAGGGAATGCCCCAGCATTTT
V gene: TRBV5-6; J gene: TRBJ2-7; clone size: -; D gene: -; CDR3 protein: CASSLIHRDSYEQYF; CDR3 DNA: TGTGCCAGCAGCTTGATACACAGGGACTCCTACGAGCAGTACTTC
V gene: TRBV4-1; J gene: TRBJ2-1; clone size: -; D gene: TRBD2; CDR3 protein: CASSQALTSGGLLNEQFF; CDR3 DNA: TGCGCCAGCAGCCAAGCTTTAACTAGCGGGGGCCTCTTGAATGAGCAGTTCTTC
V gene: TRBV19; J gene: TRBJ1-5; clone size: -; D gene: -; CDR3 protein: CASSMSQDYSNQPQHF; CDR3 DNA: TGTGCCAGTAGTATGTCACAGGATTATAGCAATCAGCCCCAGCATTTT
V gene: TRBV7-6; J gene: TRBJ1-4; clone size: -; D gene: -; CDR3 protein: CASSRGGVSSEKLFF; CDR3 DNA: TGTGCCAGCAGCCGGGGAGGTGTCTCTAGCGAAAAACTGTTTTTT
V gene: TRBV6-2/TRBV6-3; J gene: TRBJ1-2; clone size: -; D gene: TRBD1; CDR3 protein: CASSEDRGGYTF; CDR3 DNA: TGTGCCAGCAGTGAGGACAGGGGAGGCTACACCTTC
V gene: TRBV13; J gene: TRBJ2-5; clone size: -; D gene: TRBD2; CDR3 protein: CASSSTLAGVVETQYF; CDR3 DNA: TGTGCCAGCAGCTCCACACTAGCGGGGGTAGTGGAGACCCAGTACTTC
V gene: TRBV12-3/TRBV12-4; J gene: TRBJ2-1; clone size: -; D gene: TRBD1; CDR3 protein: CASSSGGNEQFF; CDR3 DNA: TGTGCCAGCAGCTCAGGGGGCAATGAGCAGTTCTTC
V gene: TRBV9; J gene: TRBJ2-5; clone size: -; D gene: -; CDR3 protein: CASSPSGTRQETQYF; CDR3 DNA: TGTGCCAGCAGCCCCTCGGGGACAAGACAAGAGACCCAGTACTTC
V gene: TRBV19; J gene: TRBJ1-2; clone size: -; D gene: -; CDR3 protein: CASQGGNYGYTF; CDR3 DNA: TGTGCCAGTCAGGGAGGTAACTATGGCTACACCTTC
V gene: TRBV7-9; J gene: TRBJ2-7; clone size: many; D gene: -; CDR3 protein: CASSIDYYEQYF; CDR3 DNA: TGTGCCAGCAGCATCGACTACTACGAGCAGTACTTC
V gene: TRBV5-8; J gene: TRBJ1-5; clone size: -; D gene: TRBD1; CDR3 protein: CASSLGTGVVVGQPQHF; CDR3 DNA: TGTGCCAGCAGCTTGGGGACAGGGGTCGTAGTGGGTCAGCCCCAGCATTTT
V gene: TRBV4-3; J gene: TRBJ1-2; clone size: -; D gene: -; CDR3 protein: CASSQQQLYGYTF; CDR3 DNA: TGCGCCAGCAGCCAACAACAGCTCTATGGCTACACCTTC